What follows are 16 T cell receptor beta chains derived from one specimen sequenced in a study of T-cell reconstitution after alpha-beta-depleted transplantation in children. Preparation of the TCRbeta library involved a method that used unique molecular identifiers. TCRdb ran MiXCR on the PCR reads and lists one entry per CDR3 protein. The table shows about 190,000 distinct CDR3 sequences, with about 6.3% occurring only once. The input for sequencing was PBMCs from the stem cell graft donor, taken from the stem cell graft. The receptors stem from a human donor who donated a stem cell graft to a child with Wiskott-Aldrich syndrome.

As for this clonotype: This may be a read error: a much more frequent sequence differs by one nucleotide. This chain uses TRBV6-1 with TRBJ2-3; D is possibly TRBD2 (7 bases). CDR1 is MNHNS and CDR2 is SASEGT in the germline V gene. The length of the CDR3 is 15 residues. CDR3 sequence: CASRDRGASTDTLYF. In DNA, the CDR3 is TGTGCCAGCAGGGACCGGGGGGCTAGCACAGATACGCTGTATTTT.

This clonotype showed up many times. This sequence joins TRBV20-1 and TRBJ1-1; possibly TRBD1 for D (5 bases). V lost 3 bases and J lost 4, with 15 bases in between. CDR3 length: 14 residues. Germline V gene lookup returns CDR1 DFQATT and CDR2 SNEGSKA (reference sequence). As DNA, the CDR3 is TGCAGTGCTAGTAGTCCAGAAGGGGCCACTGAAGCTTTCTTT. Encoded protein: CSASSPEGATEAFF.

Many counts were recorded for this clonotype. This rearrangement joins TRBV19 to TRBJ1-5, with 9 nucleotides matching TRBD1. From germline, CDR1 is LNHDA and CDR2 SQIVND (reference sequence). V dropped 7 bases and J dropped 5; count of bases not matched to a gene: 6. This CDR3 is built from 14 residues. The CDR3 loop is CASTNGQGHQPQHF. CDR3 DNA: TGTGCCAGTACCAACGGACAGGGGCATCAGCCCCAGCATTTT.

Note on this clonotype: This may arise from a read error, as a much more abundant clone is one base away. CDR3 nucleotide sequence: TGTGCCAGCAGCTTAGAGTTAACCCAGAACACTGAAGCTTTCTTT. This translates into CASSLELTQNTEAFF. The chain is built from TRBV7-8 and TRBJ1-1, with D unresolved. The germline V and J ends were trimmed by 1 base and 1 base, with 10 bases remaining between them. Germline CDR1 SGHVS, CDR2 FQNEAQ. This CDR3 has 15 residues.

The sample holds many counts of this clonotype. The chain couples TRBV12-3 or TRBV12-4 to TRBJ2-7; 7 bases are shared with TRBD2. The CDR3 is 15 amino acids. With 8 bases clipped from V and 4 bases from J, the junction kept 14 bases outside the gene matches. In DNA, the CDR3 is TGTGCCAGCGGCCTCGAGGCTAGCGGAGATTACGAGCAGTACTTC. Translation: CASGLEASGDYEQYF.

About this clonotype: A much larger clone is a single base away; this may be a read error. This sequence joins TRBV29-1 and TRBJ2-7; TRBD1 agrees at 10 bases. The CDR3 contains 13 residues. The germline gives CDR1 SQVTM, CDR2 ANQGSEA. V was pared by 6 bases and J by 4 bases, with 6 bases of the junction left unmatched. The CDR3 bases are TGCAGCGTGGGAGACAGGGGGCGATACGAGCAGTACTTC. Translating gives CSVGDRGRYEQYF.

V gene TRBV11-3 combines with J gene TRBJ2-5; D gene ambiguous. Germline CDR1 reads SGHNT; CDR2 reads YENEEA. The CDR3 consists of 13 residues. V shed 3 bases and J shed 8 bases, with 13 bases lying between them. DNA of the CDR3: TGTGCCAGCAGCTTGTTAGCACGAGCTACCCAGTACTTC. Protein product: CASSLLARATQYF.

The chain couples TRBV29-1 to TRBJ1-1; a possible D gene is TRBD1 (5 bases). Germline V gene data show CDR1 as SQVTM and CDR2 as ANQGSEA. The V end lost 4 bases, the J end lost 1 base, and 7 bases lay between the germline ends. The CDR3 length is 12 residues. In nucleotides, the CDR3 is TGCAGCGTTGCAGGGTGGAACACTGAAGCTTTCTTT. This gives the protein CSVAGWNTEAFF.

This clonotype has at least ten counts. This chain links TRBV27 with TRBJ1-2, with TRBD1 identical over 9 bases. Germline assignment: CDR1 MNHEY and CDR2 SMNVEV (reference sequence). V lost 7 bases and J lost 5; bases outside the gene matches: 8. CDR3 length equals 14 residues. CDR3 loop: CASTKRGTGYGYTF. As DNA, the CDR3 is TGTGCCAGCACCAAGCGTGGGACAGGGTATGGCTACACCTTC.

This clonotype was recorded many times. The chain has TRBV27 and TRBJ2-2; 11 bases align to TRBD2. V gave up 8 bases and J gave up 5 bases; unmatched junction bases: 7. Germline lookup yields CDR1 MNHEY and CDR2 SMNVEV (reference sequence). This CDR3 is built from 15 residues. CDR3 in amino acids: CASYSGRARTGELFF. The CDR3 region has the DNA TGTGCCAGCTATAGCGGGAGGGCCCGGACCGGGGAGCTGTTTTTT.

V is TRBV2 and J is TRBJ1-4; no clear D gene. Germline CDR1 reads SNHLY; CDR2 reads FYNNEI. The CDR3 is made up of 13 amino acids. V was pared by 8 bases and J by 3 bases, with 10 bases between. DNA for the CDR3: TGTGCCAGCGAGAGGCAGGCTAATGAAAAACTGTTTTTT. This codes for CASERQANEKLFF.

This clonotype was picked up many times. The chain carries TRBV4-1 and TRBJ1-5, with D maybe TRBD1 (6 bases). V was trimmed by 5 bases and J by 0 bases, leaving 11 bases between them. CDR1 and CDR2 from the germline V gene are MGHRA and YSYEKL. The CDR3 spans 15 residues. CDR3 sequence (DNA): TGCGCCAGCAGCTTGACAGGAGTTAGCAATCAGCCCCAGCATTTT. It is translated as CASSLTGVSNQPQHF.

In this sample, this clonotype turned up a few times. This rearrangement joins TRBV20-1 to TRBJ1-5; D gene unclear. This CDR3 contains 14 residues. Trimming shortened V by 6 bases and J by 1 base, and 13 bases separated the two germline ends. Germline values: CDR1 DFQATT, CDR2 SNEGSKA (reference sequence). The CDR3 DNA sequence: TGCAGTGCAAGGGAGGGTAGGAGCAATCAGCCCCAGCATTTT. This encodes CSAREGRSNQPQHF.

This clonotype was detected ten times or more. The chain recombines TRBV6-2 or TRBV6-3 with TRBJ2-1, with TRBD2 matching 10 bases. Germline V lookup: CDR1 MNHEY, CDR2 SVGEGT. V trimming: 7 bases; J trimming: 15 bases; junction bases outside the gene matches: 12. CDR3 length equals 13 residues. The CDR3 sequence: CASTSSGSRKPFF. The CDR3 DNA is TGTGCCAGCACGTCTAGCGGGAGCCGAAAGCCGTTCTTC.

This clonotype has ten or more counts. V and J are TRBV20-1 and TRBJ1-1; D call uncertain. Germline V gene data show CDR1 as DFQATT and CDR2 as SNEGSKA (reference sequence). V lost 4 bases, J lost 1 base, and 13 bases lay in between. The CDR3 sequence is 14 residues long. In nucleotides, the CDR3 is TGCAGTGCTACCCCCGTAAGTACGAACACTGAAGCTTTCTTT. As protein: CSATPVSTNTEAFF.

This clonotype was recorded many times. This chain uses TRBV20-1 with TRBJ1-1; no firm D call. This CDR3 contains 16 residues. V was clipped by 4 bases and J by 1 base, with 19 bases between them. CDR1 DFQATT and CDR2 SNEGSKA come from the germline V gene (reference sequence). Written as DNA, the CDR3 is TGCAGTGCTAATTTACCCGACCCCCCTTCGAACACTGAAGCTTTCTTT. This gives the protein CSANLPDPPSNTEAFF.